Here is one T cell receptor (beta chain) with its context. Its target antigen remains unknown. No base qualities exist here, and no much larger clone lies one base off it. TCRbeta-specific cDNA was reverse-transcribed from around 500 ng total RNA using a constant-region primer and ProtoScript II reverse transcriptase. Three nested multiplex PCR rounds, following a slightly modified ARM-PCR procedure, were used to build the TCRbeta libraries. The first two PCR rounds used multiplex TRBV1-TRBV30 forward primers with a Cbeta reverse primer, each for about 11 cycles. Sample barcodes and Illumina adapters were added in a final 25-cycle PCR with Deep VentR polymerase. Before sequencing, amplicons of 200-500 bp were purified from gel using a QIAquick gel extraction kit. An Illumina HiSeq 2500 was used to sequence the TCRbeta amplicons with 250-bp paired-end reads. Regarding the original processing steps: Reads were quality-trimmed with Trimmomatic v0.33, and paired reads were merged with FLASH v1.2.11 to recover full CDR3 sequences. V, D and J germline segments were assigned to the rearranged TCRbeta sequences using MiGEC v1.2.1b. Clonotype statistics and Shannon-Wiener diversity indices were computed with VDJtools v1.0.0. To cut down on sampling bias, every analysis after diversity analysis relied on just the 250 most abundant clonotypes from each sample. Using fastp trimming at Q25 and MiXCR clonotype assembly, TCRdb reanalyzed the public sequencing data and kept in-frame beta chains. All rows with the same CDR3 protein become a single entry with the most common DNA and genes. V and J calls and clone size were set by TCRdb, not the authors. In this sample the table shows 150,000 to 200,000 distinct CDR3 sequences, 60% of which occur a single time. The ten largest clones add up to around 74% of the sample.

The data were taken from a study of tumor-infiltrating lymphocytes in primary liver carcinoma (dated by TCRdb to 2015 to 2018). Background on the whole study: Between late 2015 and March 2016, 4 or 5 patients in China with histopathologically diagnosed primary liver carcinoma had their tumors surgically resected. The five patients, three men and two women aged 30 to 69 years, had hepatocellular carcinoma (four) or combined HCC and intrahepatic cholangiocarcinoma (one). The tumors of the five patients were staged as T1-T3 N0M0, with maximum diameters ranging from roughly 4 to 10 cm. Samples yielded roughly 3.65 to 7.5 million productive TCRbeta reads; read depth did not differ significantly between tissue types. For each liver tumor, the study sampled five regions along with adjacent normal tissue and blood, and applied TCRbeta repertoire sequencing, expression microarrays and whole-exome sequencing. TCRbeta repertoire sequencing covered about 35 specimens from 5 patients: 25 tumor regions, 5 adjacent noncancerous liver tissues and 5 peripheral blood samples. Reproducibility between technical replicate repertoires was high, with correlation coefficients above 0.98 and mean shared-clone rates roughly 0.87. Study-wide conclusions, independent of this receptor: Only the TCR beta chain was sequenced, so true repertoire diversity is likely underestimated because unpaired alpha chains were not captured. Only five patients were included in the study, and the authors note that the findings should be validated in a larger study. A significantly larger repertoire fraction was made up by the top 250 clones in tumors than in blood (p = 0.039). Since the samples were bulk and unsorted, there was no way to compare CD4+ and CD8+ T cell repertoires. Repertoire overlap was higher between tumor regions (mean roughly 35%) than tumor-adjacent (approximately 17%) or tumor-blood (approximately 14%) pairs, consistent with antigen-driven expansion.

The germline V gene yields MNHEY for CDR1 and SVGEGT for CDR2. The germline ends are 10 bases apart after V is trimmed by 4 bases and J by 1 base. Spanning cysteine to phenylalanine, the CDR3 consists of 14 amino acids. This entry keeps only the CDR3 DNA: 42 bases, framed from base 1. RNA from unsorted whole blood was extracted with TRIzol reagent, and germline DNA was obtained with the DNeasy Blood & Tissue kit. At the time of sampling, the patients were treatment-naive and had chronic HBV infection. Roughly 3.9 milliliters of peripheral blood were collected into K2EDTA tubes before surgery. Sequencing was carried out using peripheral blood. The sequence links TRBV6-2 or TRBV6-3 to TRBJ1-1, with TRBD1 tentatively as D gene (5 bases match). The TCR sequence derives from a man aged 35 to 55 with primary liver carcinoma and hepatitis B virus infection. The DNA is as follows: TGTGCCAGCAGTTGGAGACAGAGGAACACTGAAGCTTTCTTT. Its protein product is CASSWRQRNTEAFF.